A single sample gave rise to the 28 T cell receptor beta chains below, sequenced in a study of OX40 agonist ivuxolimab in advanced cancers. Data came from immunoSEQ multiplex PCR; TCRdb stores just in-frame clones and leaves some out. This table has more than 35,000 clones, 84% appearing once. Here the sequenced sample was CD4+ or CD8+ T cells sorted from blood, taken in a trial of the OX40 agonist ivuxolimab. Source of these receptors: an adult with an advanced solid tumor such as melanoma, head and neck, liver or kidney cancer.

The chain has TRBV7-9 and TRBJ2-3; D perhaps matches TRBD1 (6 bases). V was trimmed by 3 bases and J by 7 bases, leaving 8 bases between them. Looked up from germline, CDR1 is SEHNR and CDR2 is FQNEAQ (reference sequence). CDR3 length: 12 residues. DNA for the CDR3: TGTGCCAGCAGCTTCCAGGGGAATACGCAGTATTTT. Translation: CASSFQGNTQYF.

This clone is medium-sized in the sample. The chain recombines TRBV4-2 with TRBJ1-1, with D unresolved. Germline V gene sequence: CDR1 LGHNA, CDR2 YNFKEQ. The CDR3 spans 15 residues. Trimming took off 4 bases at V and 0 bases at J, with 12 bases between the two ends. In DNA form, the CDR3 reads TGTGCCAGCAGCCCGAGCAGCCTATTGAACACTGAAGCTTTCTTT. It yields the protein CASSPSSLLNTEAFF.

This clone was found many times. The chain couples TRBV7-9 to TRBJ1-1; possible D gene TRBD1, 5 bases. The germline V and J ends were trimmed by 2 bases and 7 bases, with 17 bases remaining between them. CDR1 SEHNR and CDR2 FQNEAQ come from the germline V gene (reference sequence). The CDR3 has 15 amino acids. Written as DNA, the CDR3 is TGTGCCAGCAGCTTATTGTTCGGGACCAAGGTTGAAGCTTTCTTT. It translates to CASSLLFGTKVEAFF.

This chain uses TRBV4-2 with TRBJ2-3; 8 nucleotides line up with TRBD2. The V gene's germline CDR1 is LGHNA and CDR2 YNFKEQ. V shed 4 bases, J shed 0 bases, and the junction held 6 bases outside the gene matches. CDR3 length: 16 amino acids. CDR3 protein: CASSLTSGASTDTQYF. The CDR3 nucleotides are TGTGCCAGCAGCCTTACTAGCGGCGCTAGCACAGATACGCAGTATTTT.

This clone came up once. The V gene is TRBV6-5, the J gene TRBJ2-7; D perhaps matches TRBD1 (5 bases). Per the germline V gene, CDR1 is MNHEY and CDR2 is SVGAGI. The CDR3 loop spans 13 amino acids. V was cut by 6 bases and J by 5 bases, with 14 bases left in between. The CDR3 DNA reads TGTGCCAGCAGGCAGGGTTTTACCAACGAGCAGTACTTC. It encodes CASRQGFTNEQYF.

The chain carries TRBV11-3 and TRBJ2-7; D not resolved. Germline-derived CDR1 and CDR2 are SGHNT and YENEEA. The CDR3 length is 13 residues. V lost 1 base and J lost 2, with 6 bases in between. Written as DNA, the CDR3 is TGTGCCAGCAGCTTAGCGGTCACCTACGAGCAGTACTTC. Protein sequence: CASSLAVTYEQYF.

The CDR3 sequence is CASSQREAGFGNYEQYF. For the CDR3, the DNA is TGTGCCAGCAGTCAAAGGGAAGCGGGGTTCGGAAACTACGAGCAGTACTTC. The chain recombines TRBV27 with TRBJ2-7, with 7 bases that match TRBD2. V shed 5 bases and J 3 bases; nucleotides not matched to a gene: 16. CDR1 is MNHEY and CDR2 is SMNVEV in the germline V gene (reference sequence). The CDR3 runs to 17 residues.

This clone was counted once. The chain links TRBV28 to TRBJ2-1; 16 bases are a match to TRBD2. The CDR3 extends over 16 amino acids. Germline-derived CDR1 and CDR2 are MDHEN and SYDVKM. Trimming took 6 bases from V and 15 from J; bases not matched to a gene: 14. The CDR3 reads CASSPAGTSGRAGRFF. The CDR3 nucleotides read TGTGCCAGCAGCCCCGCCGGGACTAGCGGGAGGGCCGGTAGGTTCTTC. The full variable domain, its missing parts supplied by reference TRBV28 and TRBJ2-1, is DVKVTQSSRYLVKRTGEKVFLECVQDMDHENMFWYRQDPGLGLRLIYFSYDVKMKEKGDIPEGYSVSREKKERFSLILESASTNQTSMYLCASSPAGTSGRAGRFFGPGTRLTVL.

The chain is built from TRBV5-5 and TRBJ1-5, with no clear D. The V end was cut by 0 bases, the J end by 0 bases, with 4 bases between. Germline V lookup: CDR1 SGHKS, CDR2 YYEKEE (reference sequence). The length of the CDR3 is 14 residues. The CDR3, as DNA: TGTGCCAGCAGCTTGGGTGGTAGCAATCAGCCCCAGCATTTT. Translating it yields CASSLGGSNQPQHF. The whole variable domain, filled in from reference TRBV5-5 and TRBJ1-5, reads DAGVTQSPTHLIKTRGQQVTLRCSPISGHKSVSWYQQVLGQGPQFIFQYYEKEERGRGNFPDRFSARQFPNYSSELNVNALLLGDSALYLCASSLGGSNQPQHFGDGTRLSIL.

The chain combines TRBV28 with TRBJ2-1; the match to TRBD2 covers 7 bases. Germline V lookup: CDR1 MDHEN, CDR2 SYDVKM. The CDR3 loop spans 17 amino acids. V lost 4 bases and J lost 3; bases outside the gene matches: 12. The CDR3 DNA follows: TGTGCCAGCAGTTCTGGGACTACCGCGTCTTTCTACAATGAGCAGTTCTTC. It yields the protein CASSSGTTASFYNEQFF.

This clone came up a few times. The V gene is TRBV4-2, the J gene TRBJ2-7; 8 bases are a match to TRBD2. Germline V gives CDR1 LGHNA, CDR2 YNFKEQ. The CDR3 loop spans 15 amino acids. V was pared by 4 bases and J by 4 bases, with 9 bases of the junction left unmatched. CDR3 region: CASSLSGSAPYEQYF. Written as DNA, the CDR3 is TGTGCCAGCAGCCTAAGCGGGAGTGCGCCGTACGAGCAGTACTTC.

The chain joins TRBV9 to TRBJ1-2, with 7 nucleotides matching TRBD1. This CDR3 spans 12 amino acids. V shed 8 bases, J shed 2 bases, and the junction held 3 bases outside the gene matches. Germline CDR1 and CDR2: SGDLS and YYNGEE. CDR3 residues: CASQGENYGYTF. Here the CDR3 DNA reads TGTGCCAGTCAGGGGGAAAACTATGGCTACACCTTC.

CDR3 DNA sequence: TGTGCCAGCAGTGAAGAGAGGGGGCGTAGGACAGATACGCAGTATTTT. Amino acid sequence: CASSEERGRRTDTQYF. This chain connects TRBV6-1 to TRBJ2-3; 7 nucleotides match TRBD1. Trimming removed 1 base from V and 3 bases from J; junction bases left unmatched: 7. Looked up from germline, CDR1 is MNHNS and CDR2 is SASEGT. The CDR3 length is 16 residues.

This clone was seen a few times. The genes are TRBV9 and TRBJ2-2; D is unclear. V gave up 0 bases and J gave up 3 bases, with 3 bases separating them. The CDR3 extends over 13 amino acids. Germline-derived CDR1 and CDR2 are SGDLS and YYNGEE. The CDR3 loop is CASSVGDTGELFF. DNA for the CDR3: TGTGCCAGCAGCGTAGGAGACACCGGGGAGCTGTTTTTT. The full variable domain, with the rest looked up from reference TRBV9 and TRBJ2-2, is DSGVTQTPKHLITATGQRVTLRCSPRSGDLSVYWYQQSLDQGLQFLIQYYNGEERAKGNILERFSAQQFPDLHSELNLSSLELGDSALYFCASSVGDTGELFFGEGSRLTVL.

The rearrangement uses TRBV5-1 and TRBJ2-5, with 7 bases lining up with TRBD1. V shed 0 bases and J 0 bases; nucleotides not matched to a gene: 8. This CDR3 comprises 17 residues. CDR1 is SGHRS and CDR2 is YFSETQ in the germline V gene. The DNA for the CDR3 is TGCGCCAGCAGCTTGGCCGTAGGGGGCCTGTACCAAGAGACCCAGTACTTC. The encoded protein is CASSLAVGGLYQETQYF.

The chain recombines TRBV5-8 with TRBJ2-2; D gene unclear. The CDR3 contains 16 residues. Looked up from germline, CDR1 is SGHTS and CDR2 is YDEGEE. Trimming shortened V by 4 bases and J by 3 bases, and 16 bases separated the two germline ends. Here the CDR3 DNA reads TGTGCCAGCAGCCCATTTGTATTGGGATACACCGGGGAGCTGTTTTTT. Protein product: CASSPFVLGYTGELFF.

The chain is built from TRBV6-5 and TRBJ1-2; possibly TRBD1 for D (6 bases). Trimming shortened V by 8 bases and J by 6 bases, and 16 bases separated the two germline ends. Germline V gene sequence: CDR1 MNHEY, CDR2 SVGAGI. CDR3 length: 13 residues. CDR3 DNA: TGTGCCAGCGGACGACAGGAACCGGATGGCTACACCTTC. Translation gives CASGRQEPDGYTF.

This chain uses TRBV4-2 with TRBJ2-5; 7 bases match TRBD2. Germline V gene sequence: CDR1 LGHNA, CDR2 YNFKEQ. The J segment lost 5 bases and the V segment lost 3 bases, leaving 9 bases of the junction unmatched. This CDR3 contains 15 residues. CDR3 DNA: TGTGCCAGCAGCCATGAGCGCGGGGGTGGGGAGACCCAGTACTTC. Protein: CASSHERGGGETQYF.

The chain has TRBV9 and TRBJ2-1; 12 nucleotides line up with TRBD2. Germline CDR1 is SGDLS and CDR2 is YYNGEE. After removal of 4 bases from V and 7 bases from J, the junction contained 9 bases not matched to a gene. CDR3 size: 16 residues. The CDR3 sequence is CASSNPLAGGQNEQFF. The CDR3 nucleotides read TGTGCCAGCAGCAACCCTCTAGCGGGGGGGCAGAATGAGCAGTTCTTC.

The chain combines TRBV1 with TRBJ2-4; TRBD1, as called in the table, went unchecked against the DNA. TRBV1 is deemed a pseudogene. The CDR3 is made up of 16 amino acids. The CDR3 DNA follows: TGCACCAGCAGCCAAGGCCCTACAGGGGCCAAAAACATTCAGTACTTC. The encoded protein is CTSSQGPTGAKNIQYF.

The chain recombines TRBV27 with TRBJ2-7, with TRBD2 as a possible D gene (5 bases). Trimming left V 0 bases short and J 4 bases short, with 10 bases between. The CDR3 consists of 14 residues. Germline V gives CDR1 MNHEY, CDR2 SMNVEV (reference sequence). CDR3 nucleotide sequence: TGTGCCAGCAGTTTATCGAAACGGGGTTACGAGCAGTACTTC. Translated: CASSLSKRGYEQYF.

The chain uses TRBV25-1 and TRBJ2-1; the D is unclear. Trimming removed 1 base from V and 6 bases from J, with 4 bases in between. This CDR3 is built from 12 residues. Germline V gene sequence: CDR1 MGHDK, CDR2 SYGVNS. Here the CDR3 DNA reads TGTGCCAGCAGTGAATTTCTCAATGAGCAGTTCTTC. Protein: CASSEFLNEQFF.

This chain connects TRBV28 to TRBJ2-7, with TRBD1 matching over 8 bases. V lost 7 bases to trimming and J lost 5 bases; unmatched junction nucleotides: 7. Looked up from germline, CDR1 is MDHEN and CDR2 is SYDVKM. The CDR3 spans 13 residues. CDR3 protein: CASIPGGWNEQYF. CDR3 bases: TGTGCCAGCATACCAGGGGGCTGGAACGAGCAGTACTTC.

CDR3 protein: CASSQDVAGGLNEQYF. The CDR3, as DNA: TGCGCCAGCAGCCAAGACGTTGCGGGGGGGCTCAACGAGCAGTACTTC. The genes are TRBV4-3 and TRBJ2-7, with 9 nucleotides matching TRBD2. The V gene's germline CDR1 is LGHNA and CDR2 YSLEER. Germline trimming cut 0 bases from V and 5 bases from J; bases unmatched to any gene: 8. This CDR3 is 16 amino acids long.

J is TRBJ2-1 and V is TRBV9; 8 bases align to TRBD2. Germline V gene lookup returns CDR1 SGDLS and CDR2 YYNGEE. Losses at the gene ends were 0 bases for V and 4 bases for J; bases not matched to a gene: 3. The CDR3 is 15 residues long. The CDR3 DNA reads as TGTGCCAGCAGCGTAGCGGGAGGGACTTACAATGAGCAGTTCTTC. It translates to CASSVAGGTYNEQFF.

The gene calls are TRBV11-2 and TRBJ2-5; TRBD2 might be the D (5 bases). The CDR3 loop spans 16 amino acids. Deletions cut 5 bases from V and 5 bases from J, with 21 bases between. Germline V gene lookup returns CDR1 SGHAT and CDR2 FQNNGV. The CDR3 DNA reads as TGTGCCAGCAGCCCCCTCCCCCACCCCGGGGAGGAGACCCAGTACTTC. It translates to CASSPLPHPGEETQYF.

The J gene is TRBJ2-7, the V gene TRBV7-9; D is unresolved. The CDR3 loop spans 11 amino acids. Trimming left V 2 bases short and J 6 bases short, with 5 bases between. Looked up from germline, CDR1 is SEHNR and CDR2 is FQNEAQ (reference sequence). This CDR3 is CASSLISEQYF. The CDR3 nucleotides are TGTGCCAGCAGCTTAATATCCGAGCAGTACTTC.

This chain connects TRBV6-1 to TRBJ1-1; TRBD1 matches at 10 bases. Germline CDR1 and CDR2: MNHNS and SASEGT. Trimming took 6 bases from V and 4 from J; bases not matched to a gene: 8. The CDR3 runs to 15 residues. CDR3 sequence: CASRTGTGVRTEAFF. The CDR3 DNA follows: TGTGCCAGCAGGACCGGGACAGGGGTTCGCACTGAAGCTTTCTTT.